The 15 T cell receptor beta chains below come from one sample, sequenced in a study of ipilimumab plus nivolumab after autologous stem cell transplantation. Sequenced by immunoSEQ multiplex PCR; TCRdb stores in-frame clones only, minus some. The sample consists of around 23,000 clones, nearly 75% of them appearing once. The sample was PBMCs, taken in a trial of ipilimumab plus nivolumab as post-transplant consolidation. These receptors came from a male donor with diffuse large B-cell lymphoma.

This clone is deemed medium-sized (0.01 to 0.1%). The chain carries TRBV7-8 and TRBJ1-6; TRBD1 matches at 7 bases. Germline V gene sequence: CDR1 SGHVS, CDR2 FQNEAQ. The CDR3 has 14 residues. The ends lost 5 bases at V and 8 bases at J; junction bases unmatched: 6. CDR3 amino acids: CASSISDRDSPLHF. The CDR3 region has the DNA TGTGCCAGCAGCATCTCTGACAGGGATTCACCCCTCCACTTT.

The genes are TRBV5-4 and TRBJ1-3; 7 bases fit TRBD1. This CDR3 is built from 15 residues. The trim removed 4 bases at V and 2 bases at J, leaving 6 bases unmatched. Germline CDR1 is SGHNT and CDR2 is YYREEE (reference sequence). The CDR3 DNA sequence: TGTGCCAGCAGCCAAGAAGACAGGGCTGGAAACACCATATATTTT. Amino acid sequence: CASSQEDRAGNTIYF.

The genes are TRBV6-5 and TRBJ2-1; the D is unclear. CDR1 is MNHEY, CDR2 SVGAGI, per germline. The V gene lost 0 bases and the J gene lost 0 bases, with 6 bases spanning the gap. The CDR3 extends over 15 amino acids. CDR3 sequence: CASSYSSSSYNEQFF. As DNA, the CDR3 is TGTGCCAGCAGTTACTCCTCGAGCTCCTACAATGAGCAGTTCTTC.

This clone was counted once. The V call is TRBV5-8, the J call TRBJ2-5, with D maybe TRBD2 (5 bases). Germline lookup yields CDR1 SGHTS and CDR2 YDEGEE. Deletions cut 7 bases from V and 2 bases from J, with 12 bases between. The CDR3 is 13 amino acids. CDR3 residues: CASGVGMQETQYF. CDR3 sequence (DNA): TGTGCCAGCGGAGTCGGGATGCAAGAGACCCAGTACTTC. Based on the CDR3 plus reference TRBV5-8 and TRBJ2-5, the full variable domain is EAGVTQSPTHLIKTRGQQATLRCSPISGHTSVYWYQQALGLGLQFLLWYDEGEERNRGNFPPRFSGRQFPNYSSELNVNALELEDSALYLCASGVGMQETQYFGPGTRLLVL.

J is TRBJ1-2 and V is TRBV11-2; D might be TRBD1 (5 bases). With 2 bases removed from V and 2 bases from J, the gap between germline ends came to 12 bases. CDR3 size: 15 residues. Germline V gene sequence: CDR1 SGHAT, CDR2 FQNNGV. This CDR3 is CASSLTGIANYGYTF. The CDR3 nucleotides are TGTGCCAGCAGCTTAACAGGAATAGCCAACTATGGCTACACCTTC.

The chain couples TRBV5-6 to TRBJ1-1; perhaps TRBD1 as D (6 bases). The germline V and J ends were trimmed by 2 bases and 4 bases, with 18 bases remaining between them. Germline values: CDR1 SGHDT, CDR2 YYEEEE. This CDR3 contains 16 residues. This CDR3 reads CASSFEPRGGGTEAFF. CDR3 nucleotides: TGTGCCAGCAGCTTCGAGCCCAGGGGTGGAGGCACTGAAGCTTTCTTT.

The chain employs TRBV9 and TRBJ1-6; D gene uncertain. CDR1 is SGDLS, CDR2 YYNGEE, per germline. V lost 3 bases, J lost 0 bases, and 10 bases lay in between. The CDR3 is 16 residues long. CDR3 in amino acids: CASSDGRSSYNSPLHF. CDR3 nucleotide sequence: TGTGCCAGCAGCGATGGACGGAGCTCCTATAATTCACCCCTCCACTTT.

The CDR3, as DNA: TGTGCCCGGGGGCTAGCGGGATTCACCGGGGAGCTGTTTTTT. As protein: CARGLAGFTGELFF. The gene calls are TRBV7-2 and TRBJ2-2, with 9 bases identical to TRBD2. The trim removed 11 bases at V and 4 bases at J, leaving 8 bases unmatched. This CDR3 is built from 14 residues. CDR1 is SGHTA, CDR2 FQGNSA, per germline.

The CDR3 spells CASSLGAMDYGYTF. In DNA form, the CDR3 reads TGCGCCAGCAGCTTGGGGGCAATGGACTATGGCTACACCTTC. The chain has TRBV5-1 and TRBJ1-2; D is uncertain. CDR1 is SGHRS, CDR2 YFSETQ, per germline. V lost 0 bases and J lost 3, with 9 bases in between. CDR3 length: 14 residues.

V gene TRBV19 combines with J gene TRBJ2-7, with 7 positions matching TRBD2. Germline CDR1 reads LNHDA; CDR2 reads SQIVND (reference sequence). The ends lost 3 bases at V and 1 base at J; junction bases unmatched: 3. The CDR3 length is 14 residues. The CDR3 protein is CASSMGGRSYEQYF. In DNA form, the CDR3 reads TGTGCCAGTAGTATGGGGGGGAGGTCCTACGAGCAGTACTTC.

This chain connects TRBV6-1 to TRBJ2-1; the match to TRBD1 covers 8 bases. CDR3 size: 13 residues. V was clipped by 7 bases and J by 6 bases; unmatched bases: 5. The V gene's germline CDR1 is MNHNS and CDR2 SASEGT. The CDR3 DNA follows: TGTGCCAGCAACTGGGACAGGTCCAATGAGCAGTTCTTC. Protein sequence: CASNWDRSNEQFF.

V and J are TRBV18 and TRBJ2-5; unclear D gene. The DNA matches TRBJ2-7 better at its end, which makes the J call doubtful. The germline V gene encodes CDR1 KGHSH and CDR2 LQKENI. The CDR3 totals 13 residues. The CDR3 loop is CASSPSLNYEQYF. The CDR3 DNA reads TGTGCCAGCTCACCGAGTCTGAACTACGAGCAGTACTTC.

V usage is TRBV7-9 and J usage is TRBJ2-3; 11 bases align to TRBD2. Germline lookup yields CDR1 SEHNR and CDR2 FQNEAQ (reference sequence). Losses at the gene ends were 5 bases for V and 1 base for J; bases not matched to a gene: 8. CDR3 length: 17 residues. The CDR3 DNA reads TGTGCCAGCAGCCCCCTTACGGGACTAGCGGGCACAGATACGCAGTATTTT. It specifies CASSPLTGLAGTDTQYF.

CDR3 residues: CASSWTGLDGYTF. The DNA for the CDR3 is TGTGCCAGCAGCTGGACAGGGTTAGATGGCTACACCTTC. This rearrangement joins TRBV5-4 to TRBJ1-2; 8 bases agree with TRBD1. Unmatched junction bases numbered 4, after V lost 3 bases and J lost 6 bases. The germline gives CDR1 SGHNT, CDR2 YYREEE (reference sequence). The CDR3 length is 13 residues.

The chain employs TRBV11-3 and TRBJ2-2; D may correspond to TRBD1 or TRBD2 (6 bases each). The CDR3 totals 15 residues. V was shortened by 10 bases and J by 0 bases, with 15 bases between the two germline ends. Germline lookup yields CDR1 SGHNT and CDR2 YENEEA. In DNA, the CDR3 is TGTGCCACCGTAGGGGGGAGTTCGAACACCGGGGAGCTGTTTTTT. Translating gives CATVGGSSNTGELFF.